This T cell receptor (beta chain) appears in the sequencing data of a study of cytomegalovirus exposure and HLA in healthy donors. The assay was immunoSEQ multiplex PCR, and TCRdb's table has in-frame clones only and misses some. The profile shows 60,000 to 65,000 clones, 90% to 97% of them singletons. This CDR3 has 17 amino acids. Germline CDR1 is SQVTM and CDR2 is ANQGSEA. Trimming at V came to 8 bases and at J to 0 bases, leaving 18 bases not matched to a gene. Separate from the approximately 600-subject first cohort was the roughly 120-subject validation cohort, to which the donors belonged. This receptor was obtained from a woman aged 18-35 years in good health and CMV-seronegative. J is TRBJ2-7 and V is TRBV29-1; the match to TRBD2 covers 8 bases. Sequenced sample: PBMCs. The CDR3 sequence is CSPRGTSAYLDSYEQYF. CDR3 nucleotide sequence: TGCAGCCCCCGCGGGACTAGTGCCTATCTCGACTCCTACGAGCAGTACTTC.